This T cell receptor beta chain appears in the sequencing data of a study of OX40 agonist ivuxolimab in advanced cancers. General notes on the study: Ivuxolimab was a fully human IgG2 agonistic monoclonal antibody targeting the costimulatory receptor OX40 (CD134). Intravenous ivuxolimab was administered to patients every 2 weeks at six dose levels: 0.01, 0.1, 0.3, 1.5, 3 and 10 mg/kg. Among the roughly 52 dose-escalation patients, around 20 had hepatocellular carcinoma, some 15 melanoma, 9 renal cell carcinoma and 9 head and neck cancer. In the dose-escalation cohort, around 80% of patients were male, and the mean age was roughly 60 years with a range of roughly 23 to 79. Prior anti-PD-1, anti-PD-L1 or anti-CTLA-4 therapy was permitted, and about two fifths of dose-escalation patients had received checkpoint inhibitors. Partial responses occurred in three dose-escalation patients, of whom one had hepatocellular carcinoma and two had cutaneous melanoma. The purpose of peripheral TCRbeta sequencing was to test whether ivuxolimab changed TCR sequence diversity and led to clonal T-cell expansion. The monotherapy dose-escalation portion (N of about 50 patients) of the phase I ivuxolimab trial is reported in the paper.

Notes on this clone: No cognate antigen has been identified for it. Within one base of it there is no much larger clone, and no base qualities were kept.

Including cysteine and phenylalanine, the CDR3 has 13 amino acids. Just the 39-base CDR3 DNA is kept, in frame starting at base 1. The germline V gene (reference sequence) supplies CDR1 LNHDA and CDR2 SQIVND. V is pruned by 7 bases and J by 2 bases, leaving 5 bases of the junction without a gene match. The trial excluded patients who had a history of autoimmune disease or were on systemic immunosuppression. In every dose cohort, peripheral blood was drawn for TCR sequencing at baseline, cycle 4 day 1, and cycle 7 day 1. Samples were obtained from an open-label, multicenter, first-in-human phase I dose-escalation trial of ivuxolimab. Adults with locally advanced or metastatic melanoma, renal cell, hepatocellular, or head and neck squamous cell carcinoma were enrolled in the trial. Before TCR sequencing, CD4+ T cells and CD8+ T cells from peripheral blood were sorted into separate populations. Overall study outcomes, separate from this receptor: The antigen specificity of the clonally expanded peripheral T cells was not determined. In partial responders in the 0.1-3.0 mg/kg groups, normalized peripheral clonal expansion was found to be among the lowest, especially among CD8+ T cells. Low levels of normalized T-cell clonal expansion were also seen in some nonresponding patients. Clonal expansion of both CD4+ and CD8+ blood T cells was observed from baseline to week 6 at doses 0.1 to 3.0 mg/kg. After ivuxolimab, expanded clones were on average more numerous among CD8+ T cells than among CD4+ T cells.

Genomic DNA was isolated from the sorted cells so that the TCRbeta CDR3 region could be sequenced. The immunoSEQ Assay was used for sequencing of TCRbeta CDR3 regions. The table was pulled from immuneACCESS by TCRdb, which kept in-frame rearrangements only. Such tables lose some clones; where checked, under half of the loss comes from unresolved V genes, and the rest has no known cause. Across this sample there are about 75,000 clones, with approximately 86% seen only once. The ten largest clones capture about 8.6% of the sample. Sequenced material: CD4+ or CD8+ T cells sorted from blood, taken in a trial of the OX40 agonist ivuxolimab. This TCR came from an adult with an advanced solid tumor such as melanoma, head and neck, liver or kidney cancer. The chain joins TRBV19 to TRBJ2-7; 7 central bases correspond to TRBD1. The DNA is TGTGCCAGTAACCATCAGGGGGCCTACGAGCAGTACTTC. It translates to CASNHQGAYEQYF.